This T cell receptor beta chain was recorded in a study of shared clonotypes between healthy human individuals. Study outcomes and limitations: With several donors compared, roughly 4.9% of naive CD4 clonotypes were shared. Depth was large, yet rarefaction showed that sorted-subset sequencing was incomplete.

The CDR3 contains 13 residues. Germline assignment: CDR1 SGHRS and CDR2 YFSETQ. V was cut by 6 bases and J by 4 bases, with 13 bases left in between. The naive CD8 population came from CD45RO-negative cells selected for CCR7, without terminally differentiated effector memory CD45RA+ cells. Generated by immunoSEQ multiplex PCR, the TCRdb table keeps only in-frame clones and is missing some. The table shows about 2,100,000 clones, with around 93% occurring only once. This clone was seen more than once but under ten times. Its cognate antigen is unknown. The sequenced sample consisted of naive CD8+ T cells from PBMCs. The V gene is TRBV5-1, the J gene TRBJ1-1; possible D gene TRBD1, 6 bases. This sequence originates from a man aged 18 to 29 in good health. Some clones in this sample may be carry-over from other donors' samples. This chain's CDR3 is CASTLQGGTEAFF. Written as DNA, the CDR3 is TGCGCCAGCACCCTACAGGGAGGCACTGAAGCTTTCTTT. The full variable domain, its missing parts supplied by reference TRBV5-1 and TRBJ1-1, is KAGVTQTPRYLIKTRGQQVTLSCSPISGHRSVSWYQQTPGQGLQFLFEYFSETQRNKGNFPGRFSGRQFSNSRSEMNVSTLELGDSALYLCASTLQGGTEAFFGQGTRLTVV.